The 29 T cell receptor beta chains presented below share a single source sample, sequenced in a study of Graves' ophthalmopathy and Graves' hyperthyroidism. RNA transcripts yielded amplified TCR beta CDR3 regions. In the first round, RT-PCR was carried out with HTBI primers, and a multiplex PCR formed the second round. In TCRdb, the multiplex PCR reads were re-called with MiXCR into one record per CDR3 protein. The sample includes over a million distinct CDR3 sequences, 36% of them seen just once. Sample: peripheral blood or thyroid tissue (not recorded which). Every receptor here comes from an adult man with Graves' hyperthyroidism.

This clonotype was counted a few times. The V and J genes are TRBV7-2 and TRBJ1-4; 7 bases are shared with TRBD1. Germline V gene lookup returns CDR1 SGHTA and CDR2 FQGNSA. The ends lost 6 bases at V and 10 bases at J; junction bases unmatched: 8. The CDR3 has 13 residues. This CDR3 reads CASRSTGRVKLFF. The CDR3 DNA reads as TGTGCCAGCAGGTCGACAGGGCGTGTAAAACTGTTTTTT. The whole variable domain, filled in from reference TRBV7-2 and TRBJ1-4, reads GAGVSQSPSNKVTEKGKDVELRCDPISGHTALYWYRQSLGQGLEFLIYFQGNSAPDKSGLPSDRFSAERTGGSVSTLTIQRTQQEDSAVYLCASRSTGRVKLFFGSGTQLSVL.

This clonotype was seen a few times. The CDR3 region has the DNA TGTGCCAGCTGGGGGGGACAGGGACGGTACGAGCAGTACTTC. This gives the protein CASWGGQGRYEQYF. J is TRBJ2-7 and V is TRBV7-9; 9 bases are a match to TRBD1. The germline V gene encodes CDR1 SEHNR and CDR2 FQNEAQ (reference sequence). V lost 8 bases to trimming and J lost 4 bases; unmatched junction nucleotides: 9. CDR3 length: 14 amino acids.

Worth noting for this clonotype: A read error is possible here, since a much larger clone lies one base away. The V call is TRBV7-9, the J call TRBJ1-1; D is possibly TRBD1 (5 bases). The CDR3 has 15 residues. CDR1 SEHNR and CDR2 FQNEAQ come from the germline V gene (reference sequence). The CDR3 loop reads CASSPTDIWVTEALF. For the CDR3, the DNA is TGTGCCAGCAGCCCCACGGACATATGGGTCACTGAAGCTCTCTTT.

This clonotype has a handful of counts. The genes are TRBV5-1 and TRBJ1-3, with 9 bases lining up with TRBD1. Germline CDR1 SGHRS, CDR2 YFSETQ. There are 15 residues in the CDR3. J gave up 13 bases and V 0 bases, and 11 bases lay outside the gene matches. This chain's CDR3 is CASSLASGTGRRIYF. The CDR3 region has the DNA TGCGCCAGCAGCTTGGCCTCCGGGACAGGGCGCAGGATATATTTT.

This clonotype was seen once. The chain joins TRBV14 to TRBJ2-5; unclear D gene. Per the germline V gene, CDR1 is SGHDN and CDR2 is FVKESK. V shed 0 bases and J shed 0 bases, with 8 bases lying between them. The length of the CDR3 is 15 residues. The CDR3 coding sequence is TGTGCCAGCAGCCAAGATCGCAGGTACCAAGAGACCCAGTACTTC. It is translated as CASSQDRRYQETQYF.

The V and J genes are TRBV12-3 or TRBV12-4 and TRBJ1-5, with 11 bases identical to TRBD1. V was clipped by 4 bases and J by 4 bases; unmatched bases: 6. The CDR3 contains 16 residues. CDR3 sequence: CASSSAGTGGNQPQHF. CDR3 nucleotide sequence: TGTGCCAGCAGTTCAGCCGGGACAGGGGGAAATCAGCCCCAGCATTTT.

The chain uses TRBV7-9 and TRBJ1-3; a weak D match, TRBD1 (6 bases). CDR3 length: 14 residues. Germline V gene sequence: CDR1 SEHNR, CDR2 FQNEAQ (reference sequence). V was clipped by 5 bases and J by 3 bases, with 11 bases between them. The CDR3 is CASSRTADGNTIYF. CDR3 nucleotide sequence: TGTGCCAGCAGCCGGACAGCGGATGGAAACACCATATATTTT.

This clonotype was detected only a few times. The rearrangement links TRBV20-1 to TRBJ2-7; 14 bases agree with TRBD2. The CDR3 has 18 residues. Trimming at V came to 3 bases and at J to 5 bases, leaving 15 bases not matched to a gene. Germline V lookup: CDR1 DFQATT, CDR2 SNEGSKA (reference sequence). This CDR3 is CSASVGLAGAKPFHEQYF. In DNA, the CDR3 is TGCAGTGCTAGTGTGGGACTAGCGGGAGCTAAGCCTTTCCACGAGCAGTACTTC.

There are many counts of this clonotype. The chain combines TRBV9 with TRBJ2-6; D is uncertain. The germline V gene encodes CDR1 SGDLS and CDR2 YYNGEE. V was cut by 3 bases and J by 2 bases, with 9 bases left in between. This CDR3 comprises 15 residues. CDR3 protein: CASSAYTAGANVLTF. CDR3 bases: TGTGCCAGCAGCGCCTACACTGCTGGGGCCAACGTCCTGACTTTC.

In this sample, this clonotype turned up many times. This chain joins TRBV20-1 and TRBJ1-4; D unresolved. Trimming cost V 0 bases and J 5 bases, with 10 bases left between them. The germline V gene encodes CDR1 DFQATT and CDR2 SNEGSKA (reference sequence). The CDR3 covers 14 residues. CDR3 nucleotide sequence: TGCAGTGCTAGAGAAGAGATTGTGAATGAAAAACTGTTTTTT. This translates into CSAREEIVNEKLFF.

This clonotype was seen at least ten times. V and J are TRBV7-2 and TRBJ1-3, with TRBD1 as a possible D gene (5 bases). Germline V gene data show CDR1 as SGHTA and CDR2 as FQGNSA. The CDR3 is made up of 15 amino acids. V lost 5 bases and J lost 0, with 11 bases in between. CDR3 nucleotide sequence: TGTGCCAGCAGCCGGACAATGAACTCTGGAAACACCATATATTTT. This gives the protein CASSRTMNSGNTIYF.

In this sample, this clonotype turned up many times. The rearrangement uses TRBV5-6 and TRBJ1-2; D gene uncertain. The CDR3 runs to 14 residues. V lost 4 bases, J lost 0 bases, and 10 bases lay in between. Germline CDR1 is SGHDT and CDR2 is YYEEEE. In nucleotides, the CDR3 is TGTGCCAGCAGCCCGGCGTCCCCTAACTATGGCTACACCTTC. It codes for CASSPASPNYGYTF.

This clonotype was seen ten or more times. The genes are TRBV9 and TRBJ1-6; D possibly corresponds to TRBD1 (6 bases). The CDR3 loop spans 15 amino acids. Germline-derived CDR1 and CDR2 are SGDLS and YYNGEE. The germline V and J ends were trimmed by 0 bases and 10 bases, with 14 bases remaining between them. The CDR3 protein is CASSVGGGLGSPLHF. As DNA, the CDR3 is TGTGCCAGCAGCGTAGGCGGGGGGCTGGGATCACCCCTCCACTTT.

This rearrangement joins TRBV7-2 to TRBJ1-2; 8 nucleotides agree with TRBD1. CDR1 SGHTA and CDR2 FQGNSA come from the germline V gene. After removal of 4 bases from V and 8 bases from J, the junction contained 15 bases not matched to a gene. The CDR3 runs to 16 residues. CDR3 DNA sequence: TGTGCCAGCAGCTCAAAAAATACGCAGGGGGCGGGAGGCTACACCTTC. Amino acids: CASSSKNTQGAGGYTF. The full variable domain, rest sourced from reference TRBV7-2 and TRBJ1-2, is GAGVSQSPSNKVTEKGKDVELRCDPISGHTALYWYRQSLGQGLEFLIYFQGNSAPDKSGLPSDRFSAERTGGSVSTLTIQRTQQEDSAVYLCASSSKNTQGAGGYTFGSGTRLTVV.

This clonotype was seen ten or more times. The chain uses TRBV19 and TRBJ1-2, with 9 bases matching TRBD1. The CDR3 length is 15 residues. The junction had 15 bases not matched to a gene; V was cut back by 8 bases and J by 8 bases. CDR1 LNHDA and CDR2 SQIVND come from the germline V gene (reference sequence). The CDR3 spells CASLMGDRASSGYTF. CDR3 nucleotide sequence: TGTGCCAGTCTCATGGGGGACAGGGCTTCGAGCGGCTACACCTTC. Based on the CDR3 plus reference TRBV19 and TRBJ1-2, the full variable domain is DGGITQSPKYLFRKEGQNVTLSCEQNLNHDAMYWYRQDPGQGLRLIYYSQIVNDFQKGDIAEGYSVSREKKESFPLTVTSAQKNPTAFYLCASLMGDRASSGYTFGSGTRLTVV.

CDR3 nucleotide sequence: TGCAGTGCTGATGGGGACAGAGGTTACTACGAGCAGTACTTC. It translates to CSADGDRGYYEQYF. The chain recombines TRBV20-1 with TRBJ2-7, with TRBD1 matching over 7 bases. The junction had 10 bases not matched to a gene; V was cut back by 5 bases and J by 3 bases. Per germline, CDR1 DFQATT and CDR2 SNEGSKA (reference sequence). The CDR3 consists of 14 residues.

This clonotype has at least ten counts. The V call is TRBV6-5, the J call TRBJ1-5, with TRBD1 matching over 8 bases. V gave up 8 bases and J gave up 2 bases; unmatched junction bases: 2. Germline V gene lookup returns CDR1 MNHEY and CDR2 SVGAGI. The CDR3 loop spans 13 amino acids. The CDR3 DNA follows: TGTGCCAGCGGACAGGGTCGCAATCAGCCCCAGCATTTT. It specifies CASGQGRNQPQHF.

This clonotype occurred many times. V usage is TRBV15 and J usage is TRBJ2-2, with D uncertain. V was clipped by 0 bases and J by 7 bases, with 6 bases between them. Germline CDR1 and CDR2: LNHNV and YYDKDF (reference sequence). This CDR3 is 13 amino acids long. CDR3 protein: CATSRDRIGELFF. The CDR3, as DNA: TGTGCCACCAGCAGAGATCGGATCGGGGAGCTGTTTTTT.

Notes on this clonotype: One base away lies a much larger clone, so this may be a sequencing read error. The rearrangement links TRBV7-2 to TRBJ1-5; a possible D gene is TRBD1 (6 bases). The CDR3 runs to 15 residues. The V gene's germline CDR1 is SGHTA and CDR2 FQGNSA. Trimming took 1 base from V and 12 from J, leaving 19 bases between them. This chain's CDR3 is CASSLEVQGYPLQHF. CDR3 DNA: TGTGCCAGCAGCTTAGAAGTTCAGGGGTACCCGCTCCAGCATTTT.

The chain recombines TRBV10-3 with TRBJ2-6, with TRBD1 as a possible D gene (6 bases). Germline CDR1 and CDR2: ENHRY and SYGVKD. CDR3 length: 14 amino acids. V was cut by 6 bases and J by 4 bases, with 10 bases left in between. The CDR3 region has the DNA TGTGCCATCAGCACAGGGATGGGGGCCAACGTCCTGACTTTC. Its protein is CAISTGMGANVLTF.

In its sample, this clonotype was seen a few times. J is TRBJ1-4 and V is TRBV11-2, with 7 positions matching TRBD1. The V gene's germline CDR1 is SGHAT and CDR2 FQNNGV. There are 15 residues in the CDR3. V lost 5 bases, J lost 3 bases, and 6 bases stayed unmatched. This chain's CDR3 is CASSPQGRANEKLFF. The CDR3, as DNA: TGTGCCAGCAGCCCACAGGGGCGGGCTAATGAAAAACTGTTTTTT.

The table lists this clonotype with a few counts. The chain combines TRBV10-3 with TRBJ2-2; D remains ambiguous. The CDR3 is 13 residues long. The germline V gene encodes CDR1 ENHRY and CDR2 SYGVKD. Deletions cut 10 bases from V and 2 bases from J, with 11 bases between. The CDR3 protein is CASVAINTGELFF. The CDR3 DNA is TGTGCCAGCGTAGCCATAAACACCGGGGAGCTGTTTTTT.

The rearrangement joins TRBV10-3 to TRBJ1-1; 10 bases fit TRBD1. V dropped 10 bases and J dropped 4; count of bases not matched to a gene: 9. There are 14 residues in the CDR3. Germline V gene lookup returns CDR1 ENHRY and CDR2 SYGVKD. In nucleotides, the CDR3 is TGTGCCAGCGGACAGGGGGGGTATTCCACTGAAGCTTTCTTT. Translation gives CASGQGGYSTEAFF.

This clonotype was counted at least ten times. V usage is TRBV7-8 and J usage is TRBJ2-7; 9 nucleotides line up with TRBD1. V lost 1 base and J lost 3; bases outside the gene matches: 4. CDR1 and CDR2 (germline): SGHVS, FQNEAQ. The CDR3 is 15 amino acids. The CDR3 DNA reads TGTGCCAGCAGCTTAGAGCGGACAGGGGTCTACGAGCAGTACTTC. Its translation is CASSLERTGVYEQYF.

There are many counts of this clonotype. The chain joins TRBV7-8 to TRBJ2-5; 9 nucleotides align to TRBD2. Germline V lookup: CDR1 SGHVS, CDR2 FQNEAQ. This CDR3 has 16 residues. The V segment lost 1 base and the J segment 4 bases; nucleotides outside the gene matches: 7. The CDR3, as DNA: TGTGCCAGCAGCTTAGGGGCTAGCGGGGCTAGAGAGACCCAGTACTTC. Encoded protein: CASSLGASGARETQYF.

This clonotype turned up a few times. The chain is built from TRBV9 and TRBJ1-1, with D perhaps matching TRBD1 (6 bases). This CDR3 is built from 16 residues. Between the trimmed V and J ends, which lost 5 bases and 4 bases, there was a span of 21 bases. The germline V gene encodes CDR1 SGDLS and CDR2 YYNGEE. This chain's CDR3 is CASSDLPYTGRTEAFF. Here the CDR3 DNA reads TGTGCCAGCAGTGATCTTCCTTATACAGGGCGCACTGAAGCTTTCTTT.

J is TRBJ2-5 and V is TRBV7-2; D possibly corresponds to TRBD2 (5 bases). V lost 5 bases and J 5 bases, leaving 15 bases between the germline ends. This CDR3 comprises 14 residues. Germline V lookup: CDR1 SGHTA, CDR2 FQGNSA. The CDR3 DNA is TGTGCCAGCAGCGCCTCTAGGAGGATTGAGACCCAGTACTTC. Its protein is CASSASRRIETQYF. Filled out from reference TRBV7-2 and TRBJ2-5, the complete variable domain reads GAGVSQSPSNKVTEKGKDVELRCDPISGHTALYWYRQSLGQGLEFLIYFQGNSAPDKSGLPSDRFSAERTGGSVSTLTIQRTQQEDSAVYLCASSASRRIETQYFGPGTRLLVL.

This clonotype was detected many times. The chain joins TRBV24-1 to TRBJ2-7; possible D gene TRBD1, 6 bases. Trimming stripped 3 bases from V and 5 bases from J, with 16 bases between. Germline V lookup: CDR1 KGHDR, CDR2 SFDVKD. The CDR3 has 15 amino acids. CDR3 protein: CATSDRRTGTHEQYF. CDR3 DNA: TGTGCCACCAGTGATAGGCGGACGGGGACACACGAGCAGTACTTC.

This clonotype was detected a few times. The gene calls are TRBV12-3 or TRBV12-4 and TRBJ2-5; D is unclear. Trimming shortened V by 5 bases and J by 7 bases, and 8 bases separated the two germline ends. This CDR3 comprises 11 residues. The DNA for the CDR3 is TGTGCCAGCAGTCCATCCGTGACCCAGTACTTC. Its translation: CASSPSVTQYF.